This TCR beta chain was observed in a study of shared clonotypes between healthy human individuals. This clone was recorded only once. As yet, its antigen is unknown. General study points: The four-donor shared clonotypes exceeded non-shared clonotypes in generation probability, with non-shared ones scoring lower.

The CDR3 consists of 14 residues. Germline-derived CDR1 and CDR2 are SEHNR and FQNEAQ (reference sequence). Trimming took off 2 bases at V and 4 bases at J, with 8 bases between the two ends. Terminally differentiated effector memory CD45RA+ cells were excluded by CCR7 positive selection of CD45RO-negative cells. Every subset's genomic DNA went evenly onto several immunoSEQ plates. As handled by the study authors: Filtering was not the same, since immunoSEQ gave junction-only sequences without quality scores. Sequenced by immunoSEQ multiplex PCR; TCRdb stores in-frame clones only, minus some. The V and J calls and clone size come from that table; D and trimming were worked out from the DNA. The sample records some 1,900,000 clones, over 85% being singletons.

Sequencing was performed on naive CD8+ T cells sorted from blood. The sequence was obtained from a man aged 18 to 30 in good health. V usage is TRBV7-9 and J usage is TRBJ1-4, with a tentative D call TRBD1 (5 bases). CDR3 nucleotides: TGTGCCAGCAGCTTACGGGGGGGTAATGAAAAACTGTTTTTT. It codes for CASSLRGGNEKLFF.